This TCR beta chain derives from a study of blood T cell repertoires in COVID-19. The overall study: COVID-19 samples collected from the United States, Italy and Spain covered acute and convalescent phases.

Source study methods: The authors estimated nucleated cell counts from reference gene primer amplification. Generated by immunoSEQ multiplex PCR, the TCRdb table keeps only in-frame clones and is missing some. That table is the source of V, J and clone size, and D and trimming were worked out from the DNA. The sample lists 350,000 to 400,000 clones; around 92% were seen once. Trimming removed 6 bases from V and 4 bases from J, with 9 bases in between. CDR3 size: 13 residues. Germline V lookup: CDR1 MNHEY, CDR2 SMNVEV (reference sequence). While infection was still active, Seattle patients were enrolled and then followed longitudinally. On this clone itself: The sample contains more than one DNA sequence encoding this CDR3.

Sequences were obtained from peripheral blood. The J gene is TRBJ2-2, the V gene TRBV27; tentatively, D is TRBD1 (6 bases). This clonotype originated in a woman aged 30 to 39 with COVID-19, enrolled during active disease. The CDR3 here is CASSLGGTGELFF. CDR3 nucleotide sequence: TGTGCCAGCAGCCTAGGGGGCACCGGGGAGCTGTTTTTT.